The present TCR beta chain was sequenced within a study of molecular identifiers for immune sequencing clone quantification listed by TCRdb under 2018. General notes on the study: For a replicate experiment, RNA from approximately 20,000 or 100,000 naive CD8 T cells was divided into five aliquots, of which four were sequenced. This methods study benchmarked molecular-identifier clustering-based TCR repertoire sequencing (MIDCIRS) and TCR RNA copy counting, using CD8 T cells to do so.

In regard to this clonotype: Its antigen remains undetermined. This may stem from a read error, because a much larger clone lies one nucleotide away.

The library was produced with PCR. The sequencer was a NextSeq 500. Preparation of bulk TCR libraries followed a previously described approach, with the TCR primers listed in Table S5. Purification of total RNA was performed with the Qiagen AllPrep DNA/RNA kit. Before analysis, reads from multiple sequencing runs of one library were combined. In the original analysis: Reads were retained only if the reads had an exact TCR constant sequence, and the retained reads were trimmed to 150 nt and grouped according to their 12-nt molecular barcodes. Reads within each barcode group were sub-clustered using a 15% Levenshtein threshold, and quality-weighted consensus sequences were constructed for each RNA molecule. Non-functional sequences were discarded, and so were lower-count sequences lying one edit away from another sequence. Based on a fit of two negative binomial distributions, barcode sub-clusters having less than 20% of the maximum read count were discarded. Clones were called with MiXCR by TCRdb after fastp trimmed the public reads at Q25, and only in-frame beta chains were retained. CDR3 protein duplicates are merged, each entry listing the most common genes and DNA. TCRdb, not the original authors, processed these V and J calls. This sample comprises nearly 650,000 distinct CDR3 sequences, about 25% of them detected only once. The ten largest clones take up about 0.84% of the sample.

Summary of the overall study and its limitations: In CMV-specific effector cells, clones with more than 20 RNA copies accounted for over 97% of molecules, whereas in naive cells such clones accounted for under 1%. Even against a background of one million naive CD8 T cells, spiked-in Jurkat TCR RNA amounting to a single cell's worth was reported to be detectable. The sizes of highly expanded clones could end up underestimated when identical TCR molecules share a barcode. Spiked-in Jurkat TCR RNA (about ten copies' worth), which is not part of the donor repertoire, was contained in the naive libraries. Modeling gave about 3.2 recovered TCR RNA copies per cell versus 8 to 10 by digital PCR, implying approximately 30% capture efficiency. When barcode sub-clustering was not used, chimeric consensus sequences inflated TCR diversity, with chimeras reaching as high as 47%.

Per the germline V gene (reference sequence), PRHDT is the CDR1 and FYEKMQ is the CDR2. The CDR3 measures 12 amino acids from cysteine to phenylalanine. Only CDR3 DNA is held: 36 bases, read in frame from base 1. Libraries of naive CD8 T cells were built from anywhere between about 17,000 and 1,000,000 sorted cells, with 10%, 30% or 50% of the purified RNA used. Naive CD8 T cells, defined as CD8+CD4-CCR7+CD45RA+, were FACS-sorted into RLT Plus buffer on a BD FACSAria II. To test detection sensitivity, Jurkat RNA equal to around nine TCR copies was added to samples of about 19,000-1,100,000 naive CD8 T cells. Enrichment of CD8 T cells was done with RosetteSep CD8+ T Cell Enrichment Cocktail plus Ficoll-Paque, and ACK red cell lysis came afterward.

The rearranged chain carries TRBV13 and TRBJ1-1, with a tentative D gene TRBD1 over 5 matching bases. The TCR comes from a human donor in good health. Some libraries in this study had Jurkat cell RNA spiked in. The material sequenced was naive CD8+ T cells from blood, with Jurkat cell RNA spiked in. Reading the label with the study, this specimen's cell subset or site is: FACS-sorted CD8+CD4-CCR7+CD45RA+ naive T cells. The DNA sequence is given as TGTGTCAGCAGCCGGGGGGTTCCTGAAGCTTTCTTT. Translated, it reads CVSSRGVPEAFF.